The 4 T cell receptor beta chains listed next were all sequenced from one sample in a study of T cell responses to AZD1222 COVID-19 vaccine. Assay: immunoSEQ multiplex PCR; the TCRdb copy retains only in-frame clones and omits some. This sample has around 88,000 clones, with 89% found just once. The sample here was peripheral blood, taken on day 0 of MenACWY control vaccination. The source is an adult in good health.

This chain connects TRBV7-3 to TRBJ2-7; the D is unclear. Trimming pared 2 bases from V and 6 bases from J, leaving 8 bases between. Germline CDR1 reads SGHTA; CDR2 reads FQGTGA. CDR3 length: 12 amino acids. DNA of the CDR3: TGTGCCAGCAGCTTATTCGGCGGCGAGCAGTACTTC. Protein product: CASSLFGGEQYF.

This clone occurred once. The rearrangement uses TRBV4-1 and TRBJ2-1; 8 bases map to TRBD1. V shed 2 bases, J shed 8 bases, and the junction held 14 bases outside the gene matches. CDR3 length equals 17 residues. Germline assignment: CDR1 MGHRA and CDR2 YSYEKL. The DNA of the CDR3 is TGCGCCAGCAGCCAAAGAGGCCCAGGACAGGGCATGCATGAGCAGTTCTTC. It encodes CASSQRGPGQGMHEQFF.

The gene calls are TRBV6-5 and TRBJ1-1, with D possibly matching TRBD1 (5 bases). The V gene's germline CDR1 is MNHEY and CDR2 SVGAGI. The CDR3 extends over 14 amino acids. Trimming stripped 5 bases from V and 6 bases from J, with 16 bases between. The CDR3 DNA sequence: TGTGCCAGCAGTACGACAGACAAAAAGTCTGAAGCTTTCTTT. Translating gives CASSTTDKKSEAFF.

The chain is built from TRBV25-1 and TRBJ1-2, with a weak D call TRBD1 (6 bases). The V gene's germline CDR1 is MGHDK and CDR2 SYGVNS. The CDR3 has 16 residues. The V end lost 3 bases, the J end lost 6 bases, and 20 bases lay between the germline ends. The CDR3 DNA is TGTGCCAGCAGTGATTCAGACAGGTCAACAACTGATGGCTACACCTTC. Translating it yields CASSDSDRSTTDGYTF.